This TCR beta chain was profiled in a study of cytomegalovirus exposure and HLA in healthy donors. Across the study: The 120 or so validation repertoires used a platform that matched the one used for the approximately 670 first-cohort repertoires, as a later analysis reported.

Assay: immunoSEQ multiplex PCR; the TCRdb copy retains only in-frame clones and omits some. Among roughly 220,000 clones listed, roughly 83% were seen once. A word on this clone: Its specificity is not known.

Findings of the study overall: There were 160 or so TCR beta chains listed as cytomegalovirus-associated. Reported results showed that the classifier diagnosed cytomegalovirus status with high specificity and sensitivity. According to a subsequent analysis, TCR clusters identified in the first cohort showed a tendency to co-occur across the roughly 110 validation repertoires.

The receptor comes from a woman aged 25 to 39 in good health and CMV-seropositive. Sequenced: PBMCs.

CDR3 coding DNA: TGTGCCAGTAGGGCGGGCGTGGACACTGAAGCTTTCTTT. Protein: CASRAGVDTEAFF. The chain joins TRBV19 to TRBJ1-1; D call uncertain. The V gene lost 6 bases and the J gene lost 3 bases, with 11 bases spanning the gap. The germline CDR1 and CDR2 sequences are LNHDA and SQIVND (reference sequence). This CDR3 spans 13 amino acids.